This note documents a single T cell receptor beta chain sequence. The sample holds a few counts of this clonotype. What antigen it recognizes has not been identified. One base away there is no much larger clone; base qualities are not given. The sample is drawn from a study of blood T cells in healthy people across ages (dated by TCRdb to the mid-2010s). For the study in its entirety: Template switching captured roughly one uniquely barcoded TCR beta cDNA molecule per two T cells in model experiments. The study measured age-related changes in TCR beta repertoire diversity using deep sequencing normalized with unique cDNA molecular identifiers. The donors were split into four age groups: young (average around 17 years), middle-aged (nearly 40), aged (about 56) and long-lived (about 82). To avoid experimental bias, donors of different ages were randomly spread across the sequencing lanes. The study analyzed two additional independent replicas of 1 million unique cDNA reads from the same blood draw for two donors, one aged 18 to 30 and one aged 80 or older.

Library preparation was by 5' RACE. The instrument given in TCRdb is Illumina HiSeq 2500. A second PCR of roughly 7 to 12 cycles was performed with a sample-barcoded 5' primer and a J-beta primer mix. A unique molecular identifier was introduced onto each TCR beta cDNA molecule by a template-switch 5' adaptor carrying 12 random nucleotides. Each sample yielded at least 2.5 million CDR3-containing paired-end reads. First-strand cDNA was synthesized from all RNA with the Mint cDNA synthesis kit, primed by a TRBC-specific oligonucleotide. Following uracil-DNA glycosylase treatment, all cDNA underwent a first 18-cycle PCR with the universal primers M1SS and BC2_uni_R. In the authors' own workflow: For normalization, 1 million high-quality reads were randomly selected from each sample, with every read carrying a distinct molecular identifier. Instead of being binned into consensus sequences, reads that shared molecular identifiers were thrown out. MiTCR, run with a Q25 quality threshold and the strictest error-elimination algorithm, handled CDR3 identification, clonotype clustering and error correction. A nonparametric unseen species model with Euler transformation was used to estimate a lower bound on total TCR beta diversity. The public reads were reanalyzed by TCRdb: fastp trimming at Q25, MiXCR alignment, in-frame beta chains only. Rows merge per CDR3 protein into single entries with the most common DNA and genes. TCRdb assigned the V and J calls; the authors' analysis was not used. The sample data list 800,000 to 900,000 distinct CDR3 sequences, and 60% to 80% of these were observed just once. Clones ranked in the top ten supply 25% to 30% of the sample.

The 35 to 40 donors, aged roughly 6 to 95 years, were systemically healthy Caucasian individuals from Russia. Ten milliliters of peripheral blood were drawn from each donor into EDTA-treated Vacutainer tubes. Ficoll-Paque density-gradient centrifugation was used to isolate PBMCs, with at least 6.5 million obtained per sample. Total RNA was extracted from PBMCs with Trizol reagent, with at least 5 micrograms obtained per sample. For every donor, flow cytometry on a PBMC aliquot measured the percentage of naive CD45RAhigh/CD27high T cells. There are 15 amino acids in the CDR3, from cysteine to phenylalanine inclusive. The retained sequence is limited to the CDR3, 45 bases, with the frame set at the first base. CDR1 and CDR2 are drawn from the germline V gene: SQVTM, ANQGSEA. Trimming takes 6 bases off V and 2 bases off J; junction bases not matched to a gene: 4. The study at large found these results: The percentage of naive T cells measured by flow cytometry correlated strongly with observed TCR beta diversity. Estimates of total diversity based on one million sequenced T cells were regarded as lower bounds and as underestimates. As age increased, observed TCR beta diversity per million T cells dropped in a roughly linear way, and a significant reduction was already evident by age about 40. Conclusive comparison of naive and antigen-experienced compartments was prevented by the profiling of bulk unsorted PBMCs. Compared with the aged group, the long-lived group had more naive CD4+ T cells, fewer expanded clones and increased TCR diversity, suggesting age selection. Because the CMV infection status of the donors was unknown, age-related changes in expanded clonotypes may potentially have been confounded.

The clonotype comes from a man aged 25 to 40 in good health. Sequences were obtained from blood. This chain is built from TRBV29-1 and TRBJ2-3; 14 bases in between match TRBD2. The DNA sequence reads TGCAGCGTGGGACTAGCGGGGGCCTACACAGATACGCAGTATTTT. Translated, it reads CSVGLAGAYTDTQYF.